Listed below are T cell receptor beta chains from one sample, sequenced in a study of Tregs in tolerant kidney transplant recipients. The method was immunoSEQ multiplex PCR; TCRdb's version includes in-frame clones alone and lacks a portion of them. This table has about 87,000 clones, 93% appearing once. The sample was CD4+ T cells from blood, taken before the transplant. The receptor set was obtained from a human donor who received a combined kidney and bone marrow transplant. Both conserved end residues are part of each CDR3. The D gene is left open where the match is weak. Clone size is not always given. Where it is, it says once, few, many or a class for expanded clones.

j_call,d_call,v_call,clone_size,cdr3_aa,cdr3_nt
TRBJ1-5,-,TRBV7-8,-,CASSLGAGQPQHF,TGTGCCAGCAGCTTAGGAGCCGGTCAGCCCCAGCATTTT
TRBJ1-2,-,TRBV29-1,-,CSVESGNLGGYTF,TGCAGCGTTGAGTCCGGGAACCTTGGTGGCTACACCTTC
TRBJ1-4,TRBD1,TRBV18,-,CASSKQGAEEKLFF,TGTGCCAGCTCAAAGCAGGGGGCAGAAGAAAAACTGTTTTTT
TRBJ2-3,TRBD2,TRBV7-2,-,CASRRSTRTSRRTDTQYF,TGTGCCAGCAGACGCTCAACTCGGACTAGCAGAAGAACAGATACGCAGTATTTT
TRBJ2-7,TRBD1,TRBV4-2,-,CASSRAGTGGYEQYF,TGTGCCAGCAGCCGGGCCGGGACAGGGGGCTACGAGCAGTACTTC
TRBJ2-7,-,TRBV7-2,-,CASSLDGTRINEQYF,TGTGCCAGCAGCTTAGACGGGACAAGGATCAACGAGCAGTACTTC
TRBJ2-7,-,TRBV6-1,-,CASSRDTTYEQYF,TGTGCCAGCAGTAGGGACACCACCTACGAGCAGTACTTC
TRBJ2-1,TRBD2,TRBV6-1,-,CASSARSGAYNEQFF,TGTGCCAGCAGTGCTCGTAGCGGGGCATACAATGAGCAGTTCTTC
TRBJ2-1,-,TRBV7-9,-,CASSLSGRYNEQFF,TGTGCCAGCAGCTTATCAGGCCGATACAATGAGCAGTTCTTC
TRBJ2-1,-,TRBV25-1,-,CASSRLDWYNEQFF,TGTGCCAGCAGCCGACTAGACTGGTACAATGAGCAGTTCTTC
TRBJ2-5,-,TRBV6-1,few,CASSELRARRETQYF,TGTGCCAGCAGTGAATTGAGGGCCCGCCGAGAGACCCAGTACTTC
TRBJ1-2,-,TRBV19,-,CASSPGQNWNGYTF,TGTGCCAGTAGTCCGGGACAAAACTGGAATGGCTACACCTTC
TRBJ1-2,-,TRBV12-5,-,CASGWNSGYYGYTF,TGTGCTAGTGGTTGGAACAGCGGCTACTATGGCTACACCTTC